Here is one T cell receptor beta chain with its context. No antigen is known for it. V was trimmed by 5 bases and J by 1 base, leaving 6 bases between them. This CDR3 region has 12 residues. Germline values: CDR1 SGHRS, CDR2 YFSETQ. Reverse transcription of roughly 0.5 to 1 ug RNA was performed with random hexamers. TCRdb fed the immunoSEQ multiplex PCR reads into MiXCR, producing one record per CDR3 protein. The data hold some 240,000 distinct CDR3 sequences, with about 95% observed a single time. The sample originates from a study of CD8 T cells in Susac syndrome. General study findings and limits: The study acknowledged a relatively small number of individuals in its TCR sequencing and HLA analysis.

The receptor comes from a human donor with Susac syndrome. V gene TRBV5-1 combines with J gene TRBJ2-5; D unclear. The sequenced material came from CD4+ T cells from PBMCs. DNA for the CDR3: TGCGCCAGCAGGACGGCCCAAGAGACCCAGTACTTC. This sequence encodes CASRTAQETQYF.